The 23 T cell receptor beta chains below were found in one sample sequenced in a study of shared clonotypes between healthy human individuals. Clones were read by immunoSEQ multiplex PCR, and TCRdb kept only the in-frame ones, dropping some. The sample contains more than 2 million clones, approximately 96% of which appear only once. Sample: naive CD4+ T cells sorted from blood. Subset specified: CD45RA+ positively selected. These receptors originate from a man between 18 and 29 years old in good health.

The V gene is TRBV11-3, the J gene TRBJ1-1; 7 nucleotides align to TRBD1. The CDR3 sequence is 13 residues long. The V and J ends lost 3 bases and 3 bases, in that order; junction bases with no gene match: 1. Per the germline V gene, CDR1 is SGHNT and CDR2 is YENEEA. CDR3: CASSLTGYTEAFF. For the CDR3, the DNA is TGTGCCAGCAGCTTGACAGGGTACACTGAAGCTTTCTTT.

V and J are TRBV6-6 and TRBJ2-7, with 9 bases identical to TRBD1. Germline lookup yields CDR1 MNHNY and CDR2 SVGAGI (reference sequence). V dropped 6 bases and J dropped 0; count of bases not matched to a gene: 0. The length of the CDR3 is 13 residues. The CDR3 loop reads CASRTGGSYEQYF. CDR3 nucleotide sequence: TGTGCCAGCAGGACAGGGGGCTCCTACGAGCAGTACTTC.

This chain joins TRBV2 and TRBJ2-7; D is possibly TRBD1 (6 bases). CDR3 size: 15 residues. CDR1 is SNHLY, CDR2 FYNNEI, per germline. Trimming left V 9 bases short and J 4 bases short, with 22 bases between. CDR3 amino acids: CASQTGLRGFYEQYF. In DNA form, the CDR3 reads TGTGCCAGTCAGACTGGGCTGAGGGGGTTTTACGAGCAGTACTTC. Variable domain in full (rest from reference TRBV2 and TRBJ2-7): EPEVTQTPSHQVTQMGQEVILRCVPISNHLYFYWYRQILGQKVEFLVSFYNNEISEKSEIFDDQFSVERPDGSNFTLKIRSTKLEDSAMYFCASQTGLRGFYEQYFGPGTRLTVT.

A remark on this clone: Relative to the germline gene, one junction end is altered; a read error may explain this. V gene TRBV25-1 combines with J gene TRBJ1-2; D gene unclear. The CDR3 runs to 11 residues. The germline gives CDR1 MGHDK, CDR2 SYGVNS. CDR3 loop: CASSERYDYTF. As DNA, the CDR3 is TGTGCCAGCAGTGAACGTTATGACTACACCTTC.

The chain couples TRBV19 to TRBJ1-1; unclear D gene. The germline CDR1 and CDR2 sequences are LNHDA and SQIVND (reference sequence). There are 14 residues in the CDR3. V lost 7 bases, J lost 3 bases, and 15 bases lay in between. The CDR3 spells CASKPPLEYTEAFF. In nucleotides, the CDR3 is TGTGCCAGTAAGCCCCCTCTAGAATACACTGAAGCTTTCTTT.

The chain employs TRBV4-1 and TRBJ2-5, with a tentative D call TRBD2 (6 bases). With 0 bases removed from V and 7 bases from J, the gap between germline ends came to 6 bases. Germline-derived CDR1 and CDR2 are MGHRA and YSYEKL. The CDR3 has 12 amino acids. This CDR3 reads CASSQEGGTQYF. CDR3 sequence (DNA): TGCGCCAGCAGCCAAGAGGGGGGGACCCAGTACTTC.

This CDR3 is CASSLSSKKFF. CDR3 DNA: TGTGCCAGCAGTTTGTCCAGCAAGAAGTTCTTC. The chain uses TRBV6-5 and TRBJ2-1; D ambiguous. V lost 4 bases and J lost 14, with 12 bases in between. This CDR3 has 11 residues. Germline lookup yields CDR1 MNHEY and CDR2 SVGAGI.

This chain links TRBV6-6 with TRBJ1-5; unclear D gene. Trimming shortened V by 6 bases and J by 6 bases, and 9 bases separated the two germline ends. Per the germline V gene, CDR1 is MNHNY and CDR2 is SVGAGI (reference sequence). The CDR3 totals 12 residues. The CDR3 region is CASRRSGQPQHF. Here the CDR3 DNA reads TGTGCCAGCAGGCGCTCAGGTCAGCCCCAGCATTTT.

The chain has TRBV7-8 and TRBJ2-3, with a tentative D call TRBD1 (6 bases). Germline CDR1 reads SGHVS; CDR2 reads FQNEAQ. V gave up 5 bases and J gave up 10 bases, with 10 bases separating them. The CDR3 consists of 11 residues. CDR3 loop: CASSPQGAQYF. The CDR3 DNA reads TGTGCCAGCAGCCCACAGGGAGCGCAGTATTTT.

Here the CDR3 reads CASSSRQPQETQYF. CDR3 coding DNA: TGCGCCAGCAGCTCGAGACAGCCCCAAGAGACCCAGTACTTC. V and J are TRBV5-1 and TRBJ2-5; D is perhaps TRBD1 (5 bases). The CDR3 sequence is 14 residues long. Trimming left V 3 bases short and J 1 base short, with 10 bases between. CDR1 and CDR2 (germline): SGHRS, YFSETQ.

This clone has a handful of counts. The chain couples TRBV7-9 to TRBJ2-7; unclear D gene. Between the trimmed V and J ends, which lost 2 bases and 3 bases, there was a span of 5 bases. The germline V gene has CDR1 SEHNR and CDR2 FQNEAQ (reference sequence). The CDR3 sequence is 12 residues long. CDR3 nucleotide sequence: TGTGCCAGCAGCTTAAATTACTACGAGCAGTACTTC. It encodes CASSLNYYEQYF.

The rearrangement uses TRBV6-1 and TRBJ1-6, with D uncertain. The V end lost 7 bases, the J end lost 6 bases, and 10 bases lay between the germline ends. CDR1 is MNHNS and CDR2 is SASEGT in the germline V gene. This CDR3 is 13 amino acids long. In DNA, the CDR3 is TGTGCCAGCAAAACACAAGCTAATTCACCCCTCCACTTT. It yields the protein CASKTQANSPLHF.

The genes are TRBV7-8 and TRBJ2-1; D ambiguous. The V end was cut by 2 bases, the J end by 2 bases, with 19 bases between. This CDR3 is 18 amino acids long. From germline, CDR1 is SGHVS and CDR2 FQNEAQ. The CDR3 coding sequence is TGTGCCAGCAGCTTATCCCTACTCCGGAACAGAACCTACAATGAGCAGTTCTTC. It specifies CASSLSLLRNRTYNEQFF.

The rearrangement links TRBV5-1 to TRBJ1-1; 8 positions match TRBD1. The V gene's germline CDR1 is SGHRS and CDR2 YFSETQ. The CDR3 covers 18 residues. With V trimmed by 4 bases and J by 2 bases, 16 bases remained unmatched. The chain's CDR3 is CASSRLGQGISANTEAFF. The CDR3 bases are TGCGCCAGCAGCCGATTAGGACAGGGCATTTCAGCCAACACTGAAGCTTTCTTT.

V gene TRBV5-1 combines with J gene TRBJ2-7; the D call may be TRBD1 or TRBD2 (5 bases each). Germline CDR1 is SGHRS and CDR2 is YFSETQ. V dropped 3 bases and J dropped 0 bases, with 10 bases sitting between them. This CDR3 is 14 amino acids long. CDR3 region: CASSSRDRSYEQYF. Here the CDR3 DNA reads TGCGCCAGCAGCTCCCGGGACCGCTCCTACGAGCAGTACTTC. The full variable domain, in which reference TRBV5-1 and TRBJ2-7 provide the parts outside the CDR3, is KAGVTQTPRYLIKTRGQQVTLSCSPISGHRSVSWYQQTPGQGLQFLFEYFSETQRNKGNFPGRFSGRQFSNSRSEMNVSTLELGDSALYLCASSSRDRSYEQYFGPGTRLTVT.

This clone was recorded once. The gene calls are TRBV28 and TRBJ1-5, with TRBD1 identical over 10 bases. This CDR3 contains 18 residues. CDR1 is MDHEN and CDR2 is SYDVKM in the germline V gene. Germline trimming cut 2 bases from V and 2 bases from J; bases unmatched to any gene: 9. In DNA, the CDR3 is TGTGCCAGCAGTTTACGGGACAGGGGAATTTCGGGCAATCAGCCCCAGCATTTT. It yields the protein CASSLRDRGISGNQPQHF.

The chain uses TRBV10-1 and TRBJ1-1, with a tentative D call TRBD1 (5 bases). CDR1 is WNHNN and CDR2 is SYGVQD in the germline V gene (reference sequence). There are 13 residues in the CDR3. Between the trimmed V and J ends, which lost 5 bases and 0 bases, there was a span of 7 bases. CDR3 loop: CASSKDMNTEAFF. Written as DNA, the CDR3 is TGCGCCAGCAGTAAGGACATGAACACTGAAGCTTTCTTT.

The gene calls are TRBV7-2 and TRBJ1-2; a possible D gene is TRBD1 (5 bases). The CDR3 covers 13 residues. V lost 6 bases and J lost 4, with 12 bases in between. CDR1 is SGHTA and CDR2 is FQGNSA in the germline V gene. The CDR3 DNA reads as TGTGCCAGCAGTGCTTGGGGGGGCTATGGCTACACCTTC. Its translation is CASSAWGGYGYTF.

About this clone itself: This sample includes further DNA sequences coding for the same CDR3. V gene TRBV20-1 combines with J gene TRBJ2-7; no definite D call. CDR1 and CDR2 (germline): DFQATT, SNEGSKA (reference sequence). Trimming cost V 3 bases and J 3 bases, with 6 bases left between them. The CDR3 is 11 residues long. CDR3 residues: CSASTDYEQYF. In nucleotides, the CDR3 is TGCAGTGCTAGTACTGACTACGAGCAGTACTTC.

The chain carries TRBV9 and TRBJ2-1, with D possibly being TRBD1 or TRBD2 (5 bases each). CDR3 length: 13 amino acids. Germline CDR1 reads SGDLS; CDR2 reads YYNGEE. With 2 bases removed from V and 6 bases from J, the gap between germline ends came to 9 bases. The CDR3 DNA sequence: TGTGCCAGCAGCGTTTGGGGGAGCAATGAGCAGTTCTTC. As protein: CASSVWGSNEQFF.

In DNA, the CDR3 is TGTGCCAGCAGCCCCAGGGGGCTAGCGGGAGAAGAGCAGTACTTC. Translated: CASSPRGLAGEEQYF. The chain links TRBV7-2 to TRBJ2-7, with 10 bases aligning to TRBD2. V was pared by 5 bases and J by 7 bases, with 11 bases of the junction left unmatched. The CDR3 extends over 15 amino acids. Germline CDR1 is SGHTA and CDR2 is FQGNSA.

The rearrangement links TRBV15 to TRBJ2-2; D assignment may be TRBD1 or TRBD2 (5 bases each). The V end was cut by 1 base, the J end by 4 bases, with 7 bases between. This CDR3 comprises 14 residues. Looked up from germline, CDR1 is LNHNV and CDR2 is YYDKDF (reference sequence). CDR3 residues: CATSRGGITGELFF. The DNA for the CDR3 is TGTGCCACCAGCAGAGGGGGGATCACCGGGGAGCTGTTTTTT.

This clone was counted between two and nine times. The chain links TRBV6-4 to TRBJ2-2; possibly TRBD2 for D (6 bases). V was trimmed by 6 bases and J by 6 bases, leaving 17 bases between them. There are 15 residues in the CDR3. The germline V gene has CDR1 MRHNA and CDR2 SNTAGT. This chain's CDR3 is CASSPRLGLAGELFF. The CDR3 nucleotides are TGTGCCAGCAGCCCACGACTAGGTTTGGCCGGGGAGCTGTTTTTT.